This TCR beta chain was documented in a study of T cells in Graves' hyperthyroidism and ophthalmopathy. Study findings and constraints: Blood also contained most expanded thyroid clonotypes above 0.001.

Each diagnosis was grounded in clinical symptoms, serum thyroxine and TRAb, thyroid ultrasound, and orbital computed tomography. This clonotype was detected many times. Its antigen is still unknown. Trimming took off 0 bases at V and 6 bases at J, with 9 bases between the two ends. The CDR3 loop spans 13 amino acids. Germline V gene lookup returns CDR1 MNHNY and CDR2 SVGAGI (reference sequence). The investigators amplified TCR beta CDR3 regions from RNA transcripts. HTBI primers were the set used in a first-round RT-PCR of the TCR CDR3. MiXCR, run by TCRdb on the multiplex PCR reads, gives a single entry per CDR3 protein. The table shows around 420,000 distinct CDR3 sequences, with about 13% occurring only once.

The sample taken for sequencing was blood. This TCR came from a woman between 18 and 29 years old with Graves' hyperthyroidism. The chain uses TRBV6-6 and TRBJ2-7; D gene unclear. CDR3 bases: TGTGCCAGCAGTTACTCGTCCCCGTCCGAGCAGTACTTC. This encodes CASSYSSPSEQYF.